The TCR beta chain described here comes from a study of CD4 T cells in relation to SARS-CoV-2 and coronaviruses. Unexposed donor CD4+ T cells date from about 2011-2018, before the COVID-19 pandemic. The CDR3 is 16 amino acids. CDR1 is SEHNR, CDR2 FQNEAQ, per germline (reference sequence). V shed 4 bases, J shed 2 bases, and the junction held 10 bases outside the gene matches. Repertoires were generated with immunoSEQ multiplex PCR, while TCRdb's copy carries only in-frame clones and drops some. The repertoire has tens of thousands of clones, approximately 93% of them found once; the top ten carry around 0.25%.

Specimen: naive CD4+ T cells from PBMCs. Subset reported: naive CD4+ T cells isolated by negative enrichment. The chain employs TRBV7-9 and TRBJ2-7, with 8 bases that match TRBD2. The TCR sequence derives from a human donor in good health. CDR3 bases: TGTGCCAGCAGCTCCATGGGAACGGGAGGGGCCTACGAGCAGTACTTC. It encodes CASSSMGTGGAYEQYF.